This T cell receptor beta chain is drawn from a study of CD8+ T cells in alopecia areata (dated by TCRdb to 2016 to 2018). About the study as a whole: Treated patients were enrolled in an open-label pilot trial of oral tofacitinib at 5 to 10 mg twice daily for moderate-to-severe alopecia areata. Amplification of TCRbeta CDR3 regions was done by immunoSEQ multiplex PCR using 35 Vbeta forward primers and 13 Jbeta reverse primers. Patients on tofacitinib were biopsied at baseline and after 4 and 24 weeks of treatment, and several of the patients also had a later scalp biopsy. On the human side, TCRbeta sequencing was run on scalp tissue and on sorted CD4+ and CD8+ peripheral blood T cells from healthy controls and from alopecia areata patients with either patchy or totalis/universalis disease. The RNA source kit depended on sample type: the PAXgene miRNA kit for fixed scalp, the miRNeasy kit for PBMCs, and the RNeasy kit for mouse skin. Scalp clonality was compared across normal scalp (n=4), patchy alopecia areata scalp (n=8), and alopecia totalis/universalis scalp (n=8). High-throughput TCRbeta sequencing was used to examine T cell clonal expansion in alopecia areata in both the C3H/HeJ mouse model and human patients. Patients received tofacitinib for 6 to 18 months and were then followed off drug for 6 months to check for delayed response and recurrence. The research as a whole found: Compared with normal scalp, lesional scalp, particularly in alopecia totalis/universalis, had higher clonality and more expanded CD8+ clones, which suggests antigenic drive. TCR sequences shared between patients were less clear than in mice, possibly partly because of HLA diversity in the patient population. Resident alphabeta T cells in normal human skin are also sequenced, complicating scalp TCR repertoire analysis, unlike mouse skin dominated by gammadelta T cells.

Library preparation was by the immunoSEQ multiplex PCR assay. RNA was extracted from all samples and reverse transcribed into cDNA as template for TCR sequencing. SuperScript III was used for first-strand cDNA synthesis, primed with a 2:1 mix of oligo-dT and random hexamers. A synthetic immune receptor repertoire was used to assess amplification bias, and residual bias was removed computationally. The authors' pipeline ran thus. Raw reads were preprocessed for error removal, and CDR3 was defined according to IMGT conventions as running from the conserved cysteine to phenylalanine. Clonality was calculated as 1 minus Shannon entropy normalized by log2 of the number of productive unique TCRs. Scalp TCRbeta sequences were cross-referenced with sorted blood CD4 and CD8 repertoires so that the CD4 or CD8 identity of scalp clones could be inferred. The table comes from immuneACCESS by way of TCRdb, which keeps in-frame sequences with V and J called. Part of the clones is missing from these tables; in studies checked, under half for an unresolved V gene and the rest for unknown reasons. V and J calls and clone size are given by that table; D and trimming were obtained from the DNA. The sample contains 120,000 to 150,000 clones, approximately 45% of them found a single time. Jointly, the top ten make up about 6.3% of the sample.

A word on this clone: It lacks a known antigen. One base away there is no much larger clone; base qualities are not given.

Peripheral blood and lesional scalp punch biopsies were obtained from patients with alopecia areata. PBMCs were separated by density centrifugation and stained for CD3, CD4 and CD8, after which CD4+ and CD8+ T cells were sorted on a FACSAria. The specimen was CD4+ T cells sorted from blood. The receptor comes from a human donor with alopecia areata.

The CDR3 region reads CATSSPGLAGVTSYNEQFF. The DNA sequence is TGTGCCACCAGCAGCCCGGGACTAGCGGGAGTAACATCCTACAATGAGCAGTTCTTC. Here the chain combines TRBV15 and TRBJ2-1; 14 junctional bases match TRBD2. For CDR1 and CDR2, the germline V gene (reference sequence) lists LNHNV and YYDKDF. The CDR3 sequence holds 19 residues, the cysteine and phenylalanine included. Only the CDR3 DNA stays, 57 bases, in frame from base 1. V is cut back by 3 bases and J by 1 base, with 8 bases in the junction unmatched.